This note documents a single T cell receptor (beta chain) sequence. The data were obtained in a study of blood T cell repertoires in COVID-19. For the study at large: T cells, B-cell-depleted T cells, or PBMCs supplied cDNA or gDNA.

The CDR3 has 14 amino acids. Per the germline V gene, CDR1 is SGHDN and CDR2 is FVKESK. V dropped 4 bases and J dropped 2 bases, with 10 bases sitting between them. Repertoires were generated with immunoSEQ multiplex PCR, while TCRdb's copy carries only in-frame clones and drops some. The sample holds some 180,000 clones, more than 80% seen once. The receptor was isolated from a woman in her sixties or seventies with acute or convalescent COVID-19. The chain employs TRBV14 and TRBJ2-3; D perhaps matches TRBD1 (7 bases). Sample: peripheral blood. Here the CDR3 DNA reads TGTGCCAGCAGCCCAGGGGGGCCCACAGATACGCAGTATTTT. Its protein product is CASSPGGPTDTQYF.